One and the same sample provided the 13 T cell receptor beta chains below, sequenced in a study of TIL therapy for anti-PD-1-resistant metastatic lung cancer. Time point indicated: pre-treatment sample, taken before nivolumab and TIL therapy. The immunoSEQ assay was v3. Sequencing was performed with immunoSEQ multiplex PCR; in TCRdb, only in-frame clones are kept and a portion is missing. This sample has about 50,000 clones, with 80% to 90% found just once. The sample was blood, taken at baseline. The receptors were sampled from a person aged 25-79 years with non-small cell lung cancer.

This clone was detected once. The chain uses TRBV7-8 and TRBJ2-7; a weak D match, TRBD1 (6 bases). CDR3 length equals 13 residues. Trimming left V 4 bases short and J 0 bases short, with 7 bases between. The germline V gene encodes CDR1 SGHVS and CDR2 FQNEAQ. The CDR3 sequence is CASSSGHSYEQYF. The CDR3 DNA follows: TGTGCCAGCAGCTCGGGACACTCCTACGAGCAGTACTTC.

The V and J genes are TRBV7-2 and TRBJ1-6; unclear D gene. CDR1 is SGHTA and CDR2 is FQGNSA in the germline V gene. The V end lost 1 base, the J end lost 7 bases, and 14 bases lay between the germline ends. The CDR3 consists of 16 residues. This CDR3 is CASSLGGMGLNSPLHF. The CDR3 nucleotides read TGTGCCAGCAGCTTAGGTGGGATGGGATTGAATTCACCCCTCCACTTT.

The genes are TRBV11-2 and TRBJ2-7; no definite D call. This CDR3 contains 12 residues. The germline V and J ends were trimmed by 3 bases and 4 bases, with 7 bases remaining between them. Germline V gene data show CDR1 as SGHAT and CDR2 as FQNNGV. The CDR3 nucleotides read TGTGCCAGCAGCTTTAATAAGTACGAGCAGTACTTC. Translated: CASSFNKYEQYF.

V is TRBV5-4 and J is TRBJ2-3; TRBD2 agrees at 15 bases. The J segment lost 3 bases and the V segment lost 4 bases, leaving 3 bases of the junction unmatched. CDR1 is SGHNT, CDR2 YYREEE, per germline (reference sequence). The CDR3 totals 16 residues. DNA of the CDR3: TGTGCCAGCAGCAAGGGACTAGCGGGGGGAACAGATACGCAGTATTTT. Protein sequence: CASSKGLAGGTDTQYF.

This sequence joins TRBV5-1 and TRBJ1-2; D might be TRBD1 (5 bases). The germline V gene has CDR1 SGHRS and CDR2 YFSETQ. This CDR3 comprises 14 residues. Trimming stripped 1 base from V and 8 bases from J, with 15 bases between. In DNA, the CDR3 is TGCGCCAGCAGCTTGAAATGGGGACTAGGAGGCTACACCTTC. Amino acids: CASSLKWGLGGYTF.

The chain recombines TRBV10-1 with TRBJ2-7, with 12 bases that match TRBD2. The CDR3 has 14 residues. Germline-derived CDR1 and CDR2 are WNHNN and SYGVQD (reference sequence). V shed 6 bases and J 7 bases; nucleotides not matched to a gene: 7. The CDR3 here is CASSPRTSGAEQYF. In nucleotides, the CDR3 is TGCGCCAGCAGCCCCCGGACTAGCGGGGCAGAGCAGTACTTC.

This sequence joins TRBV10-1 and TRBJ2-1, with 8 bases identical to TRBD2. Losses at the gene ends were 6 bases for V and 4 bases for J; bases not matched to a gene: 8. The CDR3 runs to 15 residues. Germline assignment: CDR1 WNHNN and CDR2 SYGVQD (reference sequence). The CDR3 DNA sequence: TGCGCCAGCAGCCTTAACGCGGGGGGTTACAATGAGCAGTTCTTC. This codes for CASSLNAGGYNEQFF.

V and J are TRBV9 and TRBJ2-7; D possibly uses TRBD1 or TRBD2 (5 bases each). V lost 5 bases, J lost 2 bases, and 14 bases lay in between. This CDR3 is 14 amino acids long. The germline V gene encodes CDR1 SGDLS and CDR2 YYNGEE. The CDR3 sequence: CASRSGMGAYEQYF. CDR3 bases: TGTGCCAGCAGGTCCGGCATGGGGGCCTACGAGCAGTACTTC.

The chain uses TRBV7-8 and TRBJ1-5, with 7 bases that match TRBD1. Unmatched junction bases numbered 9, after V lost 5 bases and J lost 2 bases. The germline CDR1 and CDR2 sequences are SGHVS and FQNEAQ. The CDR3 consists of 16 residues. The DNA for the CDR3 is TGTGCCAGCAGCGTTACAGGGGCCCTGGGCAATCAGCCCCAGCATTTT. As protein: CASSVTGALGNQPQHF. Variable domain in full (rest from reference TRBV7-8 and TRBJ1-5): GAGVSQSPRYKVAKRGQDVALRCDPISGHVSLFWYQQALGQGPEFLTYFQNEAQLDKSGLPSDRFFAERPEGSVSTLKIQRTQQEDSAVYLCASSVTGALGNQPQHFGDGTRLSIL.

The gene calls are TRBV19 and TRBJ1-5, with D hard to call. Germline CDR1 LNHDA, CDR2 SQIVND (reference sequence). V lost 1 base to trimming and J lost 7 bases, with 11 bases between them. This CDR3 comprises 14 residues. DNA of the CDR3: TGTGCCAGTAGTATAGTGAGGGTTGGACAGCCCCAGCATTTT. It yields the protein CASSIVRVGQPQHF.

The rearrangement links TRBV29-1 to TRBJ1-2; D is unclear. The germline V gene encodes CDR1 SQVTM and CDR2 ANQGSEA. V was shortened by 1 base and J by 6 bases, with 9 bases between the two germline ends. This CDR3 has 12 amino acids. Here the CDR3 DNA reads TGCAGCGTTGAAGTCATGGGGAATGGCTACACCTTC. This sequence encodes CSVEVMGNGYTF.

The chain uses TRBV9 and TRBJ2-1; D is uncertain. V lost 3 bases, J lost 4 bases, and 11 bases lay in between. Germline CDR1 is SGDLS and CDR2 is YYNGEE. The CDR3 totals 14 residues. The CDR3 DNA reads TGTGCCAGCAGCGCTGCGGAGTCTTACAATGAGCAGTTCTTC. Protein product: CASSAAESYNEQFF.

The V and J genes are TRBV30 and TRBJ2-7, with 7 positions matching TRBD1. CDR1 is GTSNPN, CDR2 SVGIG, per germline (reference sequence). The CDR3 extends over 13 amino acids. Losses at the gene ends were 3 bases for V and 6 bases for J; bases not matched to a gene: 8. In nucleotides, the CDR3 is TGTGCCTGGAGGGCGACAGGGCCCCTCGAGCAGTACTTC. It translates to CAWRATGPLEQYF.